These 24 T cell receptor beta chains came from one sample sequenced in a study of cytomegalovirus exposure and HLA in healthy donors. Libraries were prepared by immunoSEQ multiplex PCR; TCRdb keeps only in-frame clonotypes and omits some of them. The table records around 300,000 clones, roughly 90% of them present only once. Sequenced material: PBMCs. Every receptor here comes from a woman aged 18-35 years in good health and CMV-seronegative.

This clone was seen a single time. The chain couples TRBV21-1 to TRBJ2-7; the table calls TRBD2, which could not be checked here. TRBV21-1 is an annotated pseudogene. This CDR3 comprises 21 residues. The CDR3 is CASSKGVRGARAGAESYEQYF. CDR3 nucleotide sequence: TGTGCCAGCAGCAAAGGGGTTAGGGGGGCTAGGGCGGGAGCGGAGTCCTACGAGCAGTACTTC.

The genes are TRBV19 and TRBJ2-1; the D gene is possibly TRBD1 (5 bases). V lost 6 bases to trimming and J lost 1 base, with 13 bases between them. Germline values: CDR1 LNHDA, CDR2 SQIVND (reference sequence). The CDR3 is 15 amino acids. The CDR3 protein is CASSLTGESYNEQFF. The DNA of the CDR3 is TGTGCCAGTAGCTTAACAGGAGAATCCTACAATGAGCAGTTCTTC.

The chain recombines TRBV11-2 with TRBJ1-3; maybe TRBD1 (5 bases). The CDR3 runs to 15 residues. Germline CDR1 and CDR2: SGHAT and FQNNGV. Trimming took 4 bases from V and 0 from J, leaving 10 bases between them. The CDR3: CASSSAGFSGNTIYF. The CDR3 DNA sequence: TGTGCCAGCAGCTCAGCAGGGTTCTCTGGAAACACCATATATTTT.

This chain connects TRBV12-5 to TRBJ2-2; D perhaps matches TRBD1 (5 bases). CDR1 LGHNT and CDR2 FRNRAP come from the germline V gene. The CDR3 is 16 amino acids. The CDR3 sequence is CASRELWGGEHRELFF. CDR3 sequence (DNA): TGTGCGAGTAGGGAACTATGGGGCGGAGAACACCGGGAGCTGTTTTTT. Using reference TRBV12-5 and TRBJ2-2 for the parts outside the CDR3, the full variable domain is DARVTQTPRHKVTEMGQEVTMRCQPILGHNTVFWYRQTMMQGLELLAYFRNRAPLDDSGMPKDRFSAEMPDATLATLKIQPSEPRDSAVYFCASRELWGGEHRELFFGEGSRLTVL.

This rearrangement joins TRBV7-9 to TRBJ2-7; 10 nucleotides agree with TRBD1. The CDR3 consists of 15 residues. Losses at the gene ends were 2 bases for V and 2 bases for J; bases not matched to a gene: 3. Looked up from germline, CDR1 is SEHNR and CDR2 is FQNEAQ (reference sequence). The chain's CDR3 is CASSLLGTGAYEQYF. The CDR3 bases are TGTGCCAGCAGCTTATTGGGGACAGGGGCCTACGAGCAGTACTTC.

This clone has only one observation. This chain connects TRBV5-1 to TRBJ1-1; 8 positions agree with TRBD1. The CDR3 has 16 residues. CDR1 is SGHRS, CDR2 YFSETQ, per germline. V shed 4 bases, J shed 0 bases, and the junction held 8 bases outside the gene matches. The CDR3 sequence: CASSPWTGSLNTEAFF. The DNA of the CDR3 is TGCGCCAGCAGCCCCTGGACAGGGAGTCTGAACACTGAAGCTTTCTTT.

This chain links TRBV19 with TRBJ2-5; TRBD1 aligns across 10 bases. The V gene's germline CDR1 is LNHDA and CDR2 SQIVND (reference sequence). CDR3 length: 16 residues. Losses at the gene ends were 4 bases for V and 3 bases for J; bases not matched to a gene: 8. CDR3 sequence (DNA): TGTGCCAGTAGTAGGGACAGGGGCGCGAAAAAAGAGACCCAGTACTTC. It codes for CASSRDRGAKKETQYF. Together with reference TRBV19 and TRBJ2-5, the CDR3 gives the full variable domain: DGGITQSPKYLFRKEGQNVTLSCEQNLNHDAMYWYRQDPGQGLRLIYYSQIVNDFQKGDIAEGYSVSREKKESFPLTVTSAQKNPTAFYLCASSRDRGAKKETQYFGPGTRLLVL.

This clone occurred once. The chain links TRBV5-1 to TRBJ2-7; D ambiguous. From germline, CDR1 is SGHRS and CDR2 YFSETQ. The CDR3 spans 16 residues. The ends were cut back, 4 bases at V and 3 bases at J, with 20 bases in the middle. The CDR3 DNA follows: TGCGCCAGCAGCCCCGACCCGGCAGGTTCACACTACGAGCAGTACTTC. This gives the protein CASSPDPAGSHYEQYF.

The CDR3 sequence: CASSKHRTGDNEQYF. CDR3 DNA: TGTGCCAGCAGTAAACACAGGACAGGGGATAACGAGCAGTACTTC. V gene TRBV6-1 combines with J gene TRBJ2-7, with TRBD1 matching over 9 bases. The germline V gene has CDR1 MNHNS and CDR2 SASEGT. This CDR3 spans 15 amino acids. With V trimmed by 5 bases and J by 5 bases, 10 bases remained unmatched.

DNA of the CDR3: TGTGCCAGCAGTGAAGCGGGACTGCGATCTGGAAACACCATATATTTT. Its protein is CASSEAGLRSGNTIYF. V gene TRBV2 combines with J gene TRBJ1-3; D is possibly TRBD1 (5 bases). From germline, CDR1 is SNHLY and CDR2 FYNNEI. The CDR3 consists of 16 residues. Trimming removed 0 bases from V and 1 base from J, with 10 bases in between. Full variable domain (missing parts from reference TRBV2 and TRBJ1-3): EPEVTQTPSHQVTQMGQEVILRCVPISNHLYFYWYRQILGQKVEFLVSFYNNEISEKSEIFDDQFSVERPDGSNFTLKIRSTKLEDSAMYFCASSEAGLRSGNTIYFGEGSWLTVV.

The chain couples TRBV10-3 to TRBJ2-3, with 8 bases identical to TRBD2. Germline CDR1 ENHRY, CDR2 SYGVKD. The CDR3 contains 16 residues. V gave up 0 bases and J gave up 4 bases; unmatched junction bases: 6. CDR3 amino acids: CAISESVSGISDTQYF. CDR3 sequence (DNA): TGTGCCATCAGTGAGTCAGTTAGCGGGATCTCAGATACGCAGTATTTT.

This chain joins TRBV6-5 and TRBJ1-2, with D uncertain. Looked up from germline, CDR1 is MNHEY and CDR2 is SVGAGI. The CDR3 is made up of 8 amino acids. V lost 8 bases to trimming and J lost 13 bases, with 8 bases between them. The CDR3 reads CASSSSTF. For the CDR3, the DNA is TGTGCCAGCTCAAGTAGCACCTTC.

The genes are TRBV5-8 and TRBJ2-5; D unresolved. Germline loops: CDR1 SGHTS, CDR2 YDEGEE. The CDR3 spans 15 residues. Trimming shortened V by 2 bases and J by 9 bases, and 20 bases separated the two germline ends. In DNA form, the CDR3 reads TGTGCCAGCAGCTTAAGACGGCTTCTACTCCAGGCCCAGTACTTC. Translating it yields CASSLRRLLLQAQYF.

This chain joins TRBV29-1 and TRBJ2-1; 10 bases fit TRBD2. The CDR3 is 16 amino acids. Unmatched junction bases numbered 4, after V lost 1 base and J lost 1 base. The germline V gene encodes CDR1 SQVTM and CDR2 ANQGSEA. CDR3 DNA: TGCAGCGTTGAAGGGGTTAGCGGGGGGTCCTACAATGAGCAGTTCTTC. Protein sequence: CSVEGVSGGSYNEQFF.

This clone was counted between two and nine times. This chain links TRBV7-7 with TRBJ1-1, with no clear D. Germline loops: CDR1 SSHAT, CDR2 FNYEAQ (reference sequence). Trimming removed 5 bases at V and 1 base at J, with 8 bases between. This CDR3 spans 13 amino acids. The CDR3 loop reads CASSVRENTEAFF. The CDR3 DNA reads TGTGCCAGCAGCGTCCGGGAGAACACTGAAGCTTTCTTT.

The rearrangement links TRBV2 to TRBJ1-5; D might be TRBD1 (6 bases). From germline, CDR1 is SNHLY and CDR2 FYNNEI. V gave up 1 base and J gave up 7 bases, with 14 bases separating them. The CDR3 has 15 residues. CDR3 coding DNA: TGTGCCAGCAGTGAAGATTGGACAGCGGGGCAGCCCCAGCATTTT. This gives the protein CASSEDWTAGQPQHF. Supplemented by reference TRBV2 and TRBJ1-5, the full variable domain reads EPEVTQTPSHQVTQMGQEVILRCVPISNHLYFYWYRQILGQKVEFLVSFYNNEISEKSEIFDDQFSVERPDGSNFTLKIRSTKLEDSAMYFCASSEDWTAGQPQHFGDGTRLSIL.

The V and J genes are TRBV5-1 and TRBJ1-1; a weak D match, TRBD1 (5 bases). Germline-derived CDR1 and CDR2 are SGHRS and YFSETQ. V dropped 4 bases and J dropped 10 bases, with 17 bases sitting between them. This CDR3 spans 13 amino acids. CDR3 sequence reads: CASSRDGGALAFF. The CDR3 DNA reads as TGCGCCAGCAGCAGGGACGGGGGAGCATTAGCTTTCTTT.

The CDR3 bases are TGTGCCAGCAGGGATCTAGCGTCCTACGAGCAGTACTTC. The encoded protein is CASRDLASYEQYF. This chain connects TRBV28 to TRBJ2-7; a possible D gene is TRBD2 (6 bases). The CDR3 sequence is 13 residues long. Trimming pared 6 bases from V and 1 base from J, leaving 10 bases between. Germline V CDR1 and CDR2: MDHEN, SYDVKM.

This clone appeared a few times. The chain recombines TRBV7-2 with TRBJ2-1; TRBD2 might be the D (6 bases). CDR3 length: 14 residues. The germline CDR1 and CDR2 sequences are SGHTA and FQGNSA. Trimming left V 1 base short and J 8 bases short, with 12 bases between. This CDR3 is CASSLEAGRYEQFF. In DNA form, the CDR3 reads TGTGCCAGCAGCTTAGAGGCGGGACGGTATGAGCAGTTCTTC.

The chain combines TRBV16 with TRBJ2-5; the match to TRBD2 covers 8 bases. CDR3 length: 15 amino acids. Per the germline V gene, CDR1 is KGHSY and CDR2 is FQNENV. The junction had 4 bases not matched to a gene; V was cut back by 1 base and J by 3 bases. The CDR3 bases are TGTGCCAGCAGCCAATTTGTCGGGAGGGAAGAGACCCAGTACTTC. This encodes CASSQFVGREETQYF.

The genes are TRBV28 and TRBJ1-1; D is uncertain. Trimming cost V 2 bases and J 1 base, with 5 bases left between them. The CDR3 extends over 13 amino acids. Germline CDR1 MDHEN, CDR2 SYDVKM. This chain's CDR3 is CASSLVQNTEAFF. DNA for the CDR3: TGTGCCAGCAGTTTAGTACAGAACACTGAAGCTTTCTTT.

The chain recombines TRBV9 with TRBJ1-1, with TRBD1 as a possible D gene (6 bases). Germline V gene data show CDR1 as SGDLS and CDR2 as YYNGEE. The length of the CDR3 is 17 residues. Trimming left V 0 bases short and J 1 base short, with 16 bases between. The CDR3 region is CASSVVRGHVTNTEAFF. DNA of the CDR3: TGTGCCAGCAGCGTAGTCAGGGGCCACGTTACGAACACTGAAGCTTTCTTT.

CDR3 sequence (DNA): TGTGCCAGCAGCATGGACAACGATCAGCCCCAGCATTTT. This sequence encodes CASSMDNDQPQHF. The chain combines TRBV11-2 with TRBJ1-5, with TRBD1 as a possible D gene (5 bases). CDR3 size: 13 residues. Deletions cut 5 bases from V and 5 bases from J, with 10 bases between. The germline CDR1 and CDR2 sequences are SGHAT and FQNNGV.

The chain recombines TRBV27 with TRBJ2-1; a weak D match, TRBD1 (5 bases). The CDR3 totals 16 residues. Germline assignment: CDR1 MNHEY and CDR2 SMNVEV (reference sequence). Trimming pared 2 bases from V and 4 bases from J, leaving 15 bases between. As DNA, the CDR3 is TGTGCCAGCAGTTTAGAAGTCAGGGCCCTGTACAATGAGCAGTTCTTC. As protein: CASSLEVRALYNEQFF.